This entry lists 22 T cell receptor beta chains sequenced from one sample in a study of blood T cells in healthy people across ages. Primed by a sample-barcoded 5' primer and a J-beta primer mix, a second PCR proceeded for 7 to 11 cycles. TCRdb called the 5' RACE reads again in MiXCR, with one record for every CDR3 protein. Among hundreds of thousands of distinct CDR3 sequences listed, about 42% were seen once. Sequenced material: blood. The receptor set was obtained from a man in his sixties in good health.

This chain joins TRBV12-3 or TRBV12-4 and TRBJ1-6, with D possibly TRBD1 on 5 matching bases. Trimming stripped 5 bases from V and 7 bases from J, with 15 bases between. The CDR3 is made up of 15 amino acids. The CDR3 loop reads CASSPQGKVNSPLHF. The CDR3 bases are TGTGCCAGCAGTCCCCAGGGTAAGGTAAATTCACCCCTCCACTTT.

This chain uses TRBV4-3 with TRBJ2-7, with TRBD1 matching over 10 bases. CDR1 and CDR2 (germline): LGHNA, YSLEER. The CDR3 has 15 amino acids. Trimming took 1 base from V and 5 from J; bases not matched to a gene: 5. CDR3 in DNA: TGCGCCAGCAGCCAAGCCGGGACAGGGGAAGACGAGCAGTACTTC. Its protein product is CASSQAGTGEDEQYF.

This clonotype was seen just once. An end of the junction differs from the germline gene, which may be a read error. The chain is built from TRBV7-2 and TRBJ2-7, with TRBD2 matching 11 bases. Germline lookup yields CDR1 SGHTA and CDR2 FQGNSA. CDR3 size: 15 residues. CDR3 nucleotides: TGTGCCGGCAGCCCTAGCGGGGGGAGCTCCTACGAGCAGTACTTC. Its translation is CAGSPSGGSSYEQYF.

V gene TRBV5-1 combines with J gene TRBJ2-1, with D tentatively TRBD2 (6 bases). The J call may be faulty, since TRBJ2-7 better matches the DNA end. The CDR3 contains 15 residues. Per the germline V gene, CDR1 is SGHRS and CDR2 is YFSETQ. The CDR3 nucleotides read TGCGCCAGCGAGCTTACCGGGAGCTCCTACAATGAGCAGTACTTC. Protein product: CASELTGSSYNEQYF.

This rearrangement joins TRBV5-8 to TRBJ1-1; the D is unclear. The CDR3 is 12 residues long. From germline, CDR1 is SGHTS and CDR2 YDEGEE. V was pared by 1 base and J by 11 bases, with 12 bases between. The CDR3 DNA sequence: TGTGCCAGCAGCTTGACGGGTTTTCCGGCTTTCTTT. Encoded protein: CASSLTGFPAFF.

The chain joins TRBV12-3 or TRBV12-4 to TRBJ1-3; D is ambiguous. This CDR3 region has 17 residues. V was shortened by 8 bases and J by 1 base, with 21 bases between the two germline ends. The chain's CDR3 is CASDDPNFSRSGNTIYF. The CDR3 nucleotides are TGTGCCAGCGATGACCCCAACTTTTCTCGATCTGGAAACACCATATATTTT.

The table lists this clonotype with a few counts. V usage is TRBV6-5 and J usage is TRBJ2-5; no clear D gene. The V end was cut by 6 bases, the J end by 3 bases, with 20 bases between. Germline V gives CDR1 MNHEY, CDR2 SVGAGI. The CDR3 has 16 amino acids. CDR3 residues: CASSPFASANKETQYF. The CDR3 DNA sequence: TGTGCCAGCAGCCCCTTTGCGTCCGCCAACAAAGAGACCCAGTACTTC.

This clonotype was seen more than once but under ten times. This CDR3 is CASSLSGGGADTQYF. The CDR3 nucleotides read TGTGCCAGCAGCTTATCCGGGGGGGGCGCAGATACGCAGTATTTT. V is TRBV7-3 and J is TRBJ2-3, with TRBD2 matching 8 bases. Looked up from germline, CDR1 is SGHTA and CDR2 is FQGTGA. The CDR3 spans 15 residues. Trimming cost V 2 bases and J 4 bases; bases outside gene matches: 5.

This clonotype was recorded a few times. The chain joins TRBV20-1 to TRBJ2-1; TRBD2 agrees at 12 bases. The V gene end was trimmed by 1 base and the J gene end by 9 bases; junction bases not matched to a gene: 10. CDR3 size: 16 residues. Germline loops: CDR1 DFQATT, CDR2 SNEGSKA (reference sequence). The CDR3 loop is CSARGGLAGGLGEQFF. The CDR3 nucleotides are TGCAGTGCTAGAGGGGGTCTAGCGGGGGGGCTAGGTGAGCAGTTCTTC.

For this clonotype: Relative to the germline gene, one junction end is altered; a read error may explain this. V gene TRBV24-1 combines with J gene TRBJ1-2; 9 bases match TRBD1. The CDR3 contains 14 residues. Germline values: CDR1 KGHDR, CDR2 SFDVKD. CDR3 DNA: TGTACCACCAGTGACCGGGACAGGGAGTATGGCTACACCTTC. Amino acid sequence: CTTSDRDREYGYTF.

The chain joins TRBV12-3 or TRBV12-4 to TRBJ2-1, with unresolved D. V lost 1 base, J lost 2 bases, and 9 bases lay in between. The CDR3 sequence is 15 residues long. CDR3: CASSLEYGAYNEQFF. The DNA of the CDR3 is TGTGCCAGCAGTTTAGAGTACGGTGCCTACAATGAGCAGTTCTTC.

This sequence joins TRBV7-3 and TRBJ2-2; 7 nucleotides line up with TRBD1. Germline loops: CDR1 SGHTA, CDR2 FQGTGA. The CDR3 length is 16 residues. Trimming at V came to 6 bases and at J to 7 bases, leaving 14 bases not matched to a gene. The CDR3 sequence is CASSANIGGLGGELFF. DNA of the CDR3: TGTGCCAGCAGTGCCAACATAGGGGGCTTAGGCGGGGAGCTGTTTTTT. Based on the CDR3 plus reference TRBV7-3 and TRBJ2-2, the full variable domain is GAGVSQTPSNKVTEKGKYVELRCDPISGHTALYWYRQSLGQGPEFLIYFQGTGAADDSGLPNDRFFAVRPEGSVSTLKIQRTERGDSAVYLCASSANIGGLGGELFFGEGSRLTVL.

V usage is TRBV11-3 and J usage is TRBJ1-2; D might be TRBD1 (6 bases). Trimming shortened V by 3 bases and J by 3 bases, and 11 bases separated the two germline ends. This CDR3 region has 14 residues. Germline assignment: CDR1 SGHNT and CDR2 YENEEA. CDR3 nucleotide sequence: TGTGCCAGCAGCTTCGCGCGGACAGACTATGGCTACACCTTC. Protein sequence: CASSFARTDYGYTF.

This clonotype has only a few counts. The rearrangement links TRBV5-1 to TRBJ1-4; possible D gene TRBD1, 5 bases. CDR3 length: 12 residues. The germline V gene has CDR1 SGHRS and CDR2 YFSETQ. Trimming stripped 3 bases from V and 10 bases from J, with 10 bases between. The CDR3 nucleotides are TGCGCCAGCAGCTCACGAGACAGAAAACTGTTTTTT. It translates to CASSSRDRKLFF. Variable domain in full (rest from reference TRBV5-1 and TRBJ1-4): KAGVTQTPRYLIKTRGQQVTLSCSPISGHRSVSWYQQTPGQGLQFLFEYFSETQRNKGNFPGRFSGRQFSNSRSEMNVSTLELGDSALYLCASSSRDRKLFFGSGTQLSVL.

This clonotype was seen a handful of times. The CDR3 region has the DNA TGTGCCAGCAGCGTAGGCACAGAGACCCAGTACTTC. Its translation: CASSVGTETQYF. This rearrangement joins TRBV9 to TRBJ2-5; D is unresolved. The germline V gene encodes CDR1 SGDLS and CDR2 YYNGEE. The CDR3 is 12 residues long. Trimming took off 0 bases at V and 4 bases at J, with 4 bases between the two ends.

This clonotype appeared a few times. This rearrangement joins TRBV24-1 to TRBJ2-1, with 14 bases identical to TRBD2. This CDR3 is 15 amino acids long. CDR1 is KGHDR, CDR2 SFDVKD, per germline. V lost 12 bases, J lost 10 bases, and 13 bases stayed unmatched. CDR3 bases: TGTGCCGTAGGTAAGACTAGCGGGGGGGCCATCGAGCAGTTCTTC. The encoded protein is CAVGKTSGGAIEQFF.

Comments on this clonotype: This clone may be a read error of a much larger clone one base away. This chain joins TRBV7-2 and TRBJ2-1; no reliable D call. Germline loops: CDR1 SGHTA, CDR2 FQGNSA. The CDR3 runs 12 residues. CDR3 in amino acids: CACSLEVGEQFF. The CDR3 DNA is TGTGCCTGCAGCTTAGAGGTCGGTGAGCAGTTCTTC.

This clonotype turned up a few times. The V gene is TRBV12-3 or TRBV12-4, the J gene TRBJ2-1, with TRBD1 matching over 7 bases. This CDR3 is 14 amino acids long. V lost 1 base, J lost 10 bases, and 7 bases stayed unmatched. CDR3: CASSLGQGIQEQFF. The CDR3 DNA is TGTGCCAGCAGTTTAGGACAGGGTATACAGGAGCAGTTCTTC.

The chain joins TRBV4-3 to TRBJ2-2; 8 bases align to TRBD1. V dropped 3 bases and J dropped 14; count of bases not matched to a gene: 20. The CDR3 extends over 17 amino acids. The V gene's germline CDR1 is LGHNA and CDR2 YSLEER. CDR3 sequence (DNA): TGCGCCAGCAGCCAGGGTCCCGGGACAGGCCACAGACAGGATCTGTTTTTT. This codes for CASSQGPGTGHRQDLFF.

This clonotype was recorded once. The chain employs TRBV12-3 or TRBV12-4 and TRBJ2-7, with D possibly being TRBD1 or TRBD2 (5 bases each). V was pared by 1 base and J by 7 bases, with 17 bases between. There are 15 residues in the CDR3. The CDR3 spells CASSLGGIPFNEQYF. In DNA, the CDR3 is TGTGCCAGCAGTTTAGGGGGGATCCCTTTCAATGAGCAGTACTTC.

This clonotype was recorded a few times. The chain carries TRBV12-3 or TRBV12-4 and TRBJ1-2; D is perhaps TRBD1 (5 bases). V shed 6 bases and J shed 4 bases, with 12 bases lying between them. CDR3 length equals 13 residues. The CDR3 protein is CASRPGTVYGYTF. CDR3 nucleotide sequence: TGTGCCAGCAGACCCGGGACGGTCTATGGCTACACCTTC.

The chain's CDR3 is CASSSTTSAETQYF. CDR3 bases: TGTGCCAGCAGCTCCACGACTAGTGCGGAGACCCAGTACTTC. The chain joins TRBV7-2 to TRBJ2-7, with D possibly being TRBD2 (6 bases). The J call may be incorrect, as the DNA end agrees better with TRBJ2-5. Germline-derived CDR1 and CDR2 are SGHTA and FQGNSA. The CDR3 loop spans 14 amino acids.